This T cell receptor beta chain was sequenced during a study of identical twins. Study observations and caveats: Fewer insertions characterized abundant cord blood beta clonotypes, whereas memory repertoires showed none. Instead of following the same donors, the conclusions were based on cross-sectional statistical analysis. Because invariant MAIT and iNKT cells could be present, zero-insertion analyses could be partly confounded.

The CDR3 sequence is 15 residues long. V trimming: 7 bases; J trimming: 5 bases; junction bases outside the gene matches: 8. This clonotype was recorded many times. Antigen unknown. TCRdb independently ran MiXCR on the 5' RACE reads; one entry per CDR3 protein. The sample consists of under 300,000 distinct CDR3 sequences, 9.5% to 15% of them appearing once. The same data also contributed to another study, on yellow fever vaccine responses in identical twins. That publication notes: Twins reportedly had a vaccine T cell response that seemed partly convergent, partly personalized.

The chain links TRBV12-3 or TRBV12-4 to TRBJ2-1; TRBD2 matches 10 bases. This TCR derives from a woman aged 18-35 years in good health. Material: memory (CD45RO+) T cells sorted from blood. The CDR3 is CASTLGTSENNEQFF. For the CDR3, the DNA is TGTGCCAGCACTTTGGGGACTAGCGAGAACAATGAGCAGTTCTTC.